The following is a TCR beta chain sequence with its context. Its recognized antigen is unknown. The record has no base qualities; no much larger clone is one base away. TCRbeta CDR3 regions were amplified from genomic DNA using the immunoSEQ Assay, a bias-controlled multiplex PCR. The authors' pipeline ran thus. The number of nucleated cells in each sample was estimated from the amplification of reference gene primers within the assay. To quantify the absolute abundance of each unique TCRbeta CDR3 rearrangement, sequence reads were collapsed and filtered. For each sample, productive Simpson clonality was calculated as the square root of Simpson's diversity index across productive rearrangements. The immuneACCESS repertoire file appears here via TCRdb, limited to in-frame rearrangements. These files lack a portion of the clones; in checked studies, under half of the deficit traces to unresolved V genes, and the cause of the others is not known. V, J and clone size reflect that table, while D and trimming were determined from the DNA. The sample table holds approximately 250,000 clones, of which about 91% were seen once. About 3% of the sample comes from the top ten.

This specimen belongs to a study of blood T cell repertoires in COVID-19 (dated by TCRdb to between 2020 and 2021). Study-wide context: The collaborator samples originated in the United States, Italy and Spain and spanned the acute and convalescent phases of COVID-19. The prospective study material was composed of cDNA or gDNA derived from T cells, B-cell-depleted T cells, or PBMCs. Subjects who had been exposed to COVID-19, were actively infected with it, or had recovered from it provided the deeply sampled blood TCRbeta repertoires that made up the dataset. The repertoires were released in a freely available public database meant as a resource for research on the immune response to SARS-CoV-2. The samples were drawn from two sources: the first 160 participants of the ongoing ImmuneRACE study, and 950 to 1,500 subjects contributed by 6 global collaborators. A de-identified subject ID, COVID-19 status, age in years and sex were almost always included in the sample metadata. HLA class I and class II types, where available, came from metadata supplied by the sample provider rather than from assay-based typing. Points the paper makes about the study in general: The quantity of clinical and demographic metadata differed by source and by participant and was supplied without curation.

CDR1 and CDR2, per the germline V gene, are SGHDN and FVKESK. The CDR3, cysteine through phenylalanine, is 15 amino acids long. Of the read, only the CDR3 DNA is kept; its 45 bases are in frame from base 1. The V end gives up 4 bases and the J end 1 base, leaving 1 base in the junction not matched to a gene. Participants in the prospective study were aged roughly 18 to 100 years, lived in about two dozen United States geographic areas, and enrolled through a virtual design. To assign participants to cohorts, the prospective study relied on clinical history that participants themselves reported in a screening survey and a study questionnaire. Exposed participants had been in contact, within 2 weeks of entering the study, with a person who had a PCR-confirmed or clinician-diagnosed case of COVID-19. In the prospective study, whole blood, serum and a nasopharyngeal or oropharyngeal swab were collected from each participant by mobile phlebotomists. Over an approximately 2-month period, participants in the prospective study had the option of providing additional blood draws and questionnaires. Before DNA extraction, blood samples from the prospective study were shipped at room temperature or frozen.

The sequencing sample was made of PBMCs or T cells enriched from blood (not recorded which). The sequence is built from TRBV14 and TRBJ2-5; 12 central nucleotides agree with TRBD2. The sequence was collected from a man aged 35 to 55 who had been exposed to COVID-19. The CDR3 protein is CASSPGLAGQETQYF. The DNA is TGTGCCAGCAGCCCGGGACTAGCGGGCCAAGAGACCCAGTACTTC. With the portions outside the CDR3 filled from the reference TRBV14 and TRBJ2-5 genes, the complete variable region becomes EAGVTQFPSHSVIEKGQTVTLRCDPISGHDNLYWYRRVMGKEIKFLLHFVKESKQDESGMPNNRFLAERTGGTYSTLKVQPAELEDSGVYFCASSPGLAGQETQYFGPGTRLLVL.